This is a list of T cell receptor beta chains from one sample in a study of T cells in Graves' hyperthyroidism and ophthalmopathy. TCRdb processed the multiplex PCR reads anew with MiXCR; each CDR3 protein has one entry. This table has about 640,000 distinct CDR3 sequences, over 40% appearing once. The sequenced sample was peripheral blood or thyroid tissue (not recorded which). Receptors originate from an adult man with Graves' disease, either hyperthyroidism or ophthalmopathy (not recorded which). CDR3s include the opening cysteine and the closing phenylalanine or tryptophan. The order of the fields is J gene, clone size, V gene, D gene, CDR3 DNA, CDR3 protein. D genes are given only for firm matches. Some rows mark clone size as missing; the rest say once, few, many or name a class of expanded clone.

j_gene: TRBJ1-4
abundance: NA
v_gene: TRBV25-1
d_gene: NA
CDR3nt: TGTGCCAGCAGTGAAAAAAAGGGGACAACCTCTAATGAAAAACTGTTTTTT
CDR3aa: CASSEKKGTTSNEKLFF

j_gene: TRBJ2-5
abundance: few
v_gene: TRBV5-1
d_gene: NA
CDR3nt: TGCGCCAGCAGCTTACAGGGAGGGCTCCAAGAGACCCAGTACTTC
CDR3aa: CASSLQGGLQETQYF

j_gene: TRBJ2-6
abundance: many
v_gene: TRBV5-1
d_gene: NA
CDR3nt: TGCGCCAGCAGCTTGTGGGGACCAAGGGCCAACGTCCTGACTTTC
CDR3aa: CASSLWGPRANVLTF

j_gene: TRBJ1-1
abundance: NA
v_gene: TRBV15
d_gene: NA
CDR3nt: TGTGCCACCAGCATTGACAGTTTAAGGGGAGCTTTCTTT
CDR3aa: CATSIDSLRGAFF

j_gene: TRBJ1-1
abundance: NA
v_gene: TRBV14
d_gene: TRBD1
CDR3nt: TGTGCCAGCAGGGACAGGGGTTGGACTGAAGCTTTCTTT
CDR3aa: CASRDRGWTEAFF

j_gene: TRBJ2-5
abundance: NA
v_gene: TRBV2
d_gene: NA
CDR3nt: TGTGCCAGCAGCGCAGAACAGGGTTTCGAGACCCAGTACTTC
CDR3aa: CASSAEQGFETQYF

j_gene: TRBJ2-5
abundance: few
v_gene: TRBV7-2
d_gene: TRBD1
CDR3nt: TGTGCCAGCAGCTTAAGACAGGGGATACAAGAGACCCAGTACTTC
CDR3aa: CASSLRQGIQETQYF

j_gene: TRBJ2-7
abundance: few
v_gene: TRBV19
d_gene: NA
CDR3nt: TGTGCCAGTAGTGGAGACAGGAAGACCTCCGAGCAGTACTTC
CDR3aa: CASSGDRKTSEQYF

j_gene: TRBJ1-2
abundance: NA
v_gene: TRBV24-1
d_gene: NA
CDR3nt: TGTGCCACCAGTGATTTCGGGGTTGGCTACACCTTC
CDR3aa: CATSDFGVGYTF

j_gene: TRBJ1-6
abundance: NA
v_gene: TRBV25-1
d_gene: NA
CDR3nt: TGTGCCAGCAGTGATCCCGGGGGAACATTAGGTTCACCCCTCCACTTT
CDR3aa: CASSDPGGTLGSPLHF

j_gene: TRBJ1-1
abundance: NA
v_gene: TRBV10-3
d_gene: TRBD1
CDR3nt: TGTGCCAGCAGTTACTGGGACAGGGCAAGTCGGACTAAGAACACTGAAGCTTTCTTT
CDR3aa: CASSYWDRASRTKNTEAFF

j_gene: TRBJ1-2
abundance: NA
v_gene: TRBV7-9
d_gene: NA
CDR3nt: TGTGCCAGCAGTCCACCCGGGGTGGAGGGCTACACCTTC
CDR3aa: CASSPPGVEGYTF

j_gene: TRBJ2-7
abundance: many
v_gene: TRBV15
d_gene: TRBD2
CDR3nt: TGTGCCACCAGCAGAGGAACTAGCGCTGCCTACGAGCAGTACTTC
CDR3aa: CATSRGTSAAYEQYF

j_gene: TRBJ2-7
abundance: few
v_gene: TRBV19
d_gene: NA
CDR3nt: TGTGCCAGTAGTGCCAACTACGAGCAGTACTTC
CDR3aa: CASSANYEQYF

j_gene: TRBJ2-5
abundance: many
v_gene: TRBV6-6
d_gene: NA
CDR3nt: TGTGCCAGCAGTGAGGGGACCCAGTACTTC
CDR3aa: CASSEGTQYF

j_gene: TRBJ1-1
abundance: many
v_gene: TRBV6-5
d_gene: NA
CDR3nt: TGTGCCAGCAGACCAACACAGAACACTGAAGCTTTCTTT
CDR3aa: CASRPTQNTEAFF

j_gene: TRBJ1-2
abundance: few
v_gene: TRBV12-3/TRBV12-4
d_gene: TRBD1
CDR3nt: TGTGCCAGCAGTCCGGTAGGGGGCGCGTACTATGGCTACACCTTC
CDR3aa: CASSPVGGAYYGYTF

j_gene: TRBJ2-5
abundance: NA
v_gene: TRBV11-2
d_gene: TRBD1
CDR3nt: TGTGCCAGCAGCTTAATCCAGGGGGCCGGAGAGACCCAGTACTTC
CDR3aa: CASSLIQGAGETQYF

j_gene: TRBJ2-2
abundance: NA
v_gene: TRBV24-1
d_gene: NA
CDR3nt: TGTGCCACCAGTGATTCTCTCCACGGGGAGCTGTTTTTT
CDR3aa: CATSDSLHGELFF

j_gene: TRBJ2-2
abundance: many
v_gene: TRBV29-1
d_gene: NA
CDR3nt: TGCAGCGTTGGCGTCAGCTGGAACACCGGGGAGCTGTTTTTT
CDR3aa: CSVGVSWNTGELFF

j_gene: TRBJ2-7
abundance: many
v_gene: TRBV10-2
d_gene: TRBD1
CDR3nt: TGCGCCAGCAGGATGGACAGGTCTTACGAGCAGTACTTC
CDR3aa: CASRMDRSYEQYF

j_gene: TRBJ1-6
abundance: NA
v_gene: TRBV25-1
d_gene: TRBD1
CDR3nt: TGTGCCAGCAGTGAGGACAGGGGCGGACCCCTCCACTTT
CDR3aa: CASSEDRGGPLHF

j_gene: TRBJ2-7
abundance: NA
v_gene: TRBV7-2
d_gene: TRBD1
CDR3nt: TGTGCCAGCAGACGACAACGGACAGGGGGGAACTACGAGCAGTACTTC
CDR3aa: CASRRQRTGGNYEQYF

j_gene: TRBJ1-1
abundance: NA
v_gene: TRBV7-9
d_gene: TRBD1
CDR3nt: TGTGCCAGCAGCTTCCGGGACAGGGAGGGCACTGAAGCTTTCTTT
CDR3aa: CASSFRDREGTEAFF

j_gene: TRBJ1-1
abundance: once
v_gene: TRBV29-1
d_gene: NA
CDR3nt: TGCAGAGGCCGGGACACAGGTCGTTTGGGGTGGGAAGCTTTCTTT
CDR3aa: CRGRDTGRLGWEAFF

j_gene: TRBJ1-2
abundance: few
v_gene: TRBV20-1
d_gene: NA
CDR3nt: TGCAGTGCTAAAGTTATCGGTAACTATGGCTACACCTTC
CDR3aa: CSAKVIGNYGYTF

j_gene: TRBJ1-1
abundance: many
v_gene: TRBV15
d_gene: NA
CDR3nt: TGTGCCACCAGCAGCGGGGGGGGGTATAACACTGAAGCTTTCTTT
CDR3aa: CATSSGGGYNTEAFF

j_gene: TRBJ1-1
abundance: NA
v_gene: TRBV6-5
d_gene: NA
CDR3nt: TGTGCCAGCAGTGCCTGGGGCACAGGCACTGAAGCTTTCTTT
CDR3aa: CASSAWGTGTEAFF

j_gene: TRBJ2-7
abundance: once
v_gene: TRBV10-3
d_gene: TRBD2
CDR3nt: TGTGCCATCAGTGAGTCCGCGGGAGGGGAGGACGAGCAGTACTTC
CDR3aa: CAISESAGGEDEQYF

j_gene: TRBJ1-2
abundance: many
v_gene: TRBV24-1
d_gene: TRBD1
CDR3nt: TGTGCCACCAGTGATTCACAGGGGACCATCTCTAACTATGGCTACACCTTC
CDR3aa: CATSDSQGTISNYGYTF

j_gene: TRBJ2-1
abundance: NA
v_gene: TRBV24-1
d_gene: NA
CDR3nt: TGTGCCACCAGTGAACATGGCCCACGGGGTGAGCAGTTCTTC
CDR3aa: CATSEHGPRGEQFF

j_gene: TRBJ1-4
abundance: NA
v_gene: TRBV27
d_gene: NA
CDR3nt: TGTGCCAGCAGCCCCGACAGGACTAATGAAAAACTGTTTTTT
CDR3aa: CASSPDRTNEKLFF

j_gene: TRBJ1-1
abundance: many
v_gene: TRBV29-1
d_gene: NA
CDR3nt: TGCAGCGCCGACGTATTGAACACTGAAGCTTTCTTT
CDR3aa: CSADVLNTEAFF

j_gene: TRBJ1-6
abundance: few
v_gene: TRBV12-3/TRBV12-4
d_gene: NA
CDR3nt: TGTGCCAGCAGTTGGACGGGGTTTAATTCACCCCTCCACTTT
CDR3aa: CASSWTGFNSPLHF

j_gene: TRBJ2-2
abundance: NA
v_gene: TRBV11-1
d_gene: NA
CDR3nt: TGTGCCAGCTCACGGTCTAGCGCGAACACCGGGGAGCTGTTTTTT
CDR3aa: CASSRSSANTGELFF

j_gene: TRBJ1-2
abundance: few
v_gene: TRBV2
d_gene: NA
CDR3nt: TGTGCCAGCAGCCAAGATAGCGGCAGAGTCTATGGCTACACCTTC
CDR3aa: CASSQDSGRVYGYTF

j_gene: TRBJ1-2
abundance: many
v_gene: TRBV2
d_gene: NA
CDR3nt: TGTGCCAGCAAATACGGGAACCAGGTCGATGGCTACACCTTC
CDR3aa: CASKYGNQVDGYTF

j_gene: TRBJ1-1
abundance: NA
v_gene: TRBV7-2
d_gene: NA
CDR3nt: TGTGCCAGCAGCTTGGGCCCCAGGGCCACTGAAGCTTTCTTT
CDR3aa: CASSLGPRATEAFF

j_gene: TRBJ1-3
abundance: NA
v_gene: TRBV25-1
d_gene: TRBD1
CDR3nt: TGTGCCAGCAGTTACGGACGCGGGACAGGAGTCTCTGGAAACACCATATATTTT
CDR3aa: CASSYGRGTGVSGNTIYF

j_gene: TRBJ2-5
abundance: few
v_gene: TRBV6-1
d_gene: TRBD2
CDR3nt: TGTGCCAGCTCAAGGACTAGCGGGAGGCCGTACCAAGAGACCCAGTACTTC
CDR3aa: CASSRTSGRPYQETQYF

j_gene: TRBJ1-2
abundance: NA
v_gene: TRBV12-3/TRBV12-4
d_gene: NA
CDR3nt: TGTGCCAGCAGGTCCGGACGTAACTATGGCTACACCTTC
CDR3aa: CASRSGRNYGYTF

j_gene: TRBJ2-7
abundance: many
v_gene: TRBV29-1
d_gene: NA
CDR3nt: TGCAGCGTTGAAGGACCAGGAACCCCGCGTACCTACGAGCAGTACTTC
CDR3aa: CSVEGPGTPRTYEQYF

j_gene: TRBJ2-5
abundance: many
v_gene: TRBV7-6
d_gene: TRBD1
CDR3nt: TGTGCCAGCAGCTTAAACAGGGGTAAACAAGAGACCCAGTACTTC
CDR3aa: CASSLNRGKQETQYF

j_gene: TRBJ2-7
abundance: NA
v_gene: TRBV7-3
d_gene: NA
CDR3nt: TGTGCCAGCAGCCATGGTCATGACGAGCAGTACTTC
CDR3aa: CASSHGHDEQYF

j_gene: TRBJ1-5
abundance: NA
v_gene: TRBV29-1
d_gene: NA
CDR3nt: TGCAGCGTCGCCGGGCAAAGCAATCAGCCCCAGCATTTT
CDR3aa: CSVAGQSNQPQHF

j_gene: TRBJ2-6
abundance: few
v_gene: TRBV10-3
d_gene: TRBD2
CDR3nt: TGTGCCAGCAGTTCACCGAAAGCGGGGGACGGAACTGGGGCCAACGTCCTGACTTTC
CDR3aa: CASSSPKAGDGTGANVLTF

j_gene: TRBJ1-3
abundance: few
v_gene: TRBV7-4
d_gene: NA
CDR3nt: TGTGCCAGCAGCTTAGATCAACGGGGTAATGGAAACACCATATATTTT
CDR3aa: CASSLDQRGNGNTIYF

j_gene: TRBJ1-3
abundance: NA
v_gene: TRBV10-3
d_gene: NA
CDR3nt: TGTGCCACCAAAGAACAGCTCTCTGGAAACACCATATATTTT
CDR3aa: CATKEQLSGNTIYF

j_gene: TRBJ2-2
abundance: NA
v_gene: TRBV24-1
d_gene: NA
CDR3nt: TGTGCCACCAGTGGGGGCCGAGCGGGGGAGCTGTTTTTT
CDR3aa: CATSGGRAGELFF

j_gene: TRBJ1-2
abundance: once
v_gene: TRBV7-9
d_gene: NA
CDR3nt: TGTGCCAGCAGCCAAGGGGCAGTTAACTATGGCTACACCTTC
CDR3aa: CASSQGAVNYGYTF

j_gene: TRBJ2-5
abundance: NA
v_gene: TRBV7-2
d_gene: TRBD2
CDR3nt: TGTGCCAGCAGCCAAGGGCTAGCGGGGGGGCGAGAGACCCAGTACTTC
CDR3aa: CASSQGLAGGRETQYF

j_gene: TRBJ2-7
abundance: many
v_gene: TRBV7-6
d_gene: TRBD1
CDR3nt: TGTGCCAGCAGCCCAGCCGACAGGGACTCCTACGAGCAGTACTTC
CDR3aa: CASSPADRDSYEQYF

j_gene: TRBJ1-2
abundance: many
v_gene: TRBV7-9
d_gene: NA
CDR3nt: TGTGCCAGCAGCTTCGCAGAGAACTATGGCTACACCTTC
CDR3aa: CASSFAENYGYTF

j_gene: TRBJ1-6
abundance: few
v_gene: TRBV7-3
d_gene: TRBD1
CDR3nt: TGTGCCAGCAGTGGGACAGGGGCGAATTCACCCCTCCACTTT
CDR3aa: CASSGTGANSPLHF